This T cell receptor beta chain was recovered during a study of spatial heterogeneity in lung cancer. The V end lost 4 bases, the J end lost 9 bases, and 21 bases lay between the germline ends. The CDR3 spans 15 residues. The time point was: sample taken at primary tumor resection. Whole RNA from tumor, nontumor lung or frozen PBMC was sequenced unsorted. General study findings and limits: Compared with follow-up, resection was when ubiquitous expanded tumor TCRs appeared in blood more.

With respect to this clonotype: The antigen is not known.

TCRdb called the 5' RACE reads again in MiXCR, with one record for every CDR3 protein. The table lists more than 75,000 distinct CDR3 sequences, around an eighth of them singletons. The sample here was PBMCs, taken at surgery. The receptor comes from a male donor with early-stage non-small cell lung cancer. The V call is TRBV12-3 or TRBV12-4, the J call TRBJ1-1; tentative D call: TRBD1 (6 bases). The CDR3 coding sequence is TGTGCCAGCAGTTCACCTCGACAGGACTGGGGAAAAGCTTTCTTT. Protein product: CASSSPRQDWGKAFF.